The TCR beta chain under discussion was sequenced for a study of cytomegalovirus exposure and HLA in healthy donors. The data were produced by immunoSEQ multiplex PCR, yet TCRdb's version contains in-frame clones alone and is incomplete. The repertoire consists of about 250,000 clones, with about 88% occurring once and the leading ten covering 12%. This clonotype originated in a man younger than 35 in good health and CMV-seropositive. Sequenced sample: PBMCs.

The chain's CDR3 is CASSLGSGRWTDTQYF. The CDR3 DNA sequence: TGTGCCAGCAGCTTAGGATCGGGGAGATGGACAGATACGCAGTATTTT. V is TRBV13 and J is TRBJ2-3; D may be TRBD2 (5 bases). Trimming stripped 0 bases from V and 3 bases from J, with 13 bases between. Germline assignment: CDR1 PRHDT and CDR2 FYEKMQ (reference sequence). The CDR3 is 16 residues long. Based on the CDR3 plus reference TRBV13 and TRBJ2-3, the full variable domain is AAGVIQSPRHLIKEKRETATLKCYPIPRHDTVYWYQQGPGQDPQFLISFYEKMQSDKGSIPDRFSAQQFSDYHSELNMSSLELGDSALYFCASSLGSGRWTDTQYFGPGTRLTVL.